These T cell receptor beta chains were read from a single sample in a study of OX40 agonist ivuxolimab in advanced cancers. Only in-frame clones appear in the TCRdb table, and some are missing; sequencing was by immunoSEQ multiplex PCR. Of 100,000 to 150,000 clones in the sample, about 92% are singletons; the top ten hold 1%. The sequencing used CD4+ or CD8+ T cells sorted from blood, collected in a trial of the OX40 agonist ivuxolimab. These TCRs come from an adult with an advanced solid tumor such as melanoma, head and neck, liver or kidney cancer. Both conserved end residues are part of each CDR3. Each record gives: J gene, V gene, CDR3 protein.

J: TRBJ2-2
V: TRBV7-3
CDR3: CASSLTSSGRGGELFF

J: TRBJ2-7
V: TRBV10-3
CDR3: CAVKTGASDEQYF

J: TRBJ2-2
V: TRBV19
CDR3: CASRAGGRTGELFF

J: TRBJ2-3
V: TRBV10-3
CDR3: CAITPTETKLTDTQYF

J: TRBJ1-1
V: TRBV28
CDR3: CASSLSLGLNTEAFF

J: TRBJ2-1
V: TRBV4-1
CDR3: CASSQGRGQRYNEQFF

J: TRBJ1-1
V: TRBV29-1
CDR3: CSVGRGYTEAFF

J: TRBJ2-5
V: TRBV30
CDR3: CAWRGLAGVGRETQYF

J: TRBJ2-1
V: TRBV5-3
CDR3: CASRGWRPSSYNEQFF

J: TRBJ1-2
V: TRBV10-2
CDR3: CASSESRQGLGYTF

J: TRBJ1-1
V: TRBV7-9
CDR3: CASSLAGVGTEAFF

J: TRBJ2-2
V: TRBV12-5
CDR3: CASGLTPSGGVAGELFF

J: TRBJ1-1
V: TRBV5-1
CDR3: CASSLVGVSNTEAFF

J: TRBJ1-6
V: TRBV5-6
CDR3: CASSLGATSNSPLHF

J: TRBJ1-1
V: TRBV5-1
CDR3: CASSLYKGPNTEAFF

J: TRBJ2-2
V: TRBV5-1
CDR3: CASSLPTGNTGELFF

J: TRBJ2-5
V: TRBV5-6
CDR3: CASTGGLAEETQYF

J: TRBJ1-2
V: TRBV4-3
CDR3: CASSQGQGPSVYGYTF

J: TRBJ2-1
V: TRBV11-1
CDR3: CASSHRSSYNEQFF

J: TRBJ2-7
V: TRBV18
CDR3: CASSPPGRVGQYF

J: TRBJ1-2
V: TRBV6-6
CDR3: CASSPLSGGAGGYTF

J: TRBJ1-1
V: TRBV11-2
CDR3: CASSLARLLNTEAFF

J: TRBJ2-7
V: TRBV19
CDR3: CASSPPRGRSSYEQYF

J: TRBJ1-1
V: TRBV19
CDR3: CASSIIRTGYTEAFF

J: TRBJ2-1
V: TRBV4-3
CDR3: CASSQDQGLAGGNEQFF

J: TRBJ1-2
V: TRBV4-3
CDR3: CASSPTTSDSIYGYTF

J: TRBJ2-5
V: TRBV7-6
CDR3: CASSLRVSETQYF

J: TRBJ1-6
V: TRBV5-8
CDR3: CASSQTGGGSPLHF

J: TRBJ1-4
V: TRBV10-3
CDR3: CAISGQGLLEKLFF

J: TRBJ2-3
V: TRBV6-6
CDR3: CASSEQGGEYF